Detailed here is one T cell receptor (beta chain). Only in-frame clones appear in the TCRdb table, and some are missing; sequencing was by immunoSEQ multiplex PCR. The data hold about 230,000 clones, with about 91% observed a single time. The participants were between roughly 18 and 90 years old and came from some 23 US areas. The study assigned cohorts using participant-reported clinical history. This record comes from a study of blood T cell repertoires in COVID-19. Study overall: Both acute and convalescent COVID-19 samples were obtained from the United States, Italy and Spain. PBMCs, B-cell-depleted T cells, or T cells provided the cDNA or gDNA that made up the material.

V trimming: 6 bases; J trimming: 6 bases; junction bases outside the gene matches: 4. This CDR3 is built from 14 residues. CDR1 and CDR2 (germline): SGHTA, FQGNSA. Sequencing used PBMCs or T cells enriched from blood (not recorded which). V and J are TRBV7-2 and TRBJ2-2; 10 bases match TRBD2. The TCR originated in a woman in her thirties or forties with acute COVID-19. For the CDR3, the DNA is TGTGCCAGCAGAATTAGCGGGGGGCCCGGGGAGCTGTTTTTT. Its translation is CASRISGGPGELFF.